The 28 T cell receptor beta chains presented below share a single source sample, sequenced in a study of T cell changes during pregnancy in multiple sclerosis. Profiling relied on immunoSEQ multiplex PCR, and the TCRdb table lists in-frame clones only, not all of them. The sample lists over 60,000 clones; 91% were seen once. The sample here was CD4+ T cells from peripheral blood mononuclear cells, taken in the third trimester of pregnancy. The source of these receptors is a female donor in good health, enrolled as a control in a pregnancy study.

The V call is TRBV9, the J call TRBJ1-2; D unresolved. The germline gives CDR1 SGDLS, CDR2 YYNGEE. The CDR3 is 16 residues long. The V end was cut by 0 bases, the J end by 2 bases, with 14 bases between. The CDR3 DNA reads TGTGCCAGCAGCGTAGGGACTACAGCTTTCAACTATGGCTACACCTTC. Translated, it gives CASSVGTTAFNYGYTF.

There are a few counts of this clone. V and J are TRBV7-8 and TRBJ1-2, with no clear D. This CDR3 region has 15 residues. The germline V gene has CDR1 SGHVS and CDR2 FQNEAQ. Trimming cost V 2 bases and J 9 bases, with 19 bases left between them. The CDR3 here is CASSLSRGLADSYTF. The CDR3 DNA reads as TGTGCCAGCAGCTTAAGTCGAGGCCTAGCGGATAGCTACACCTTC.

This clone appeared many times. One junction end does not reproduce the germline sequence, and a read error may be involved. This chain links TRBV7-7 with TRBJ1-3, with D unresolved. Germline V CDR1 and CDR2: SSHAT, FNYEAQ (reference sequence). The CDR3 contains 14 residues. The DNA for the CDR3 is TGTGCTAGCAGCTCCCTGGGCCCTGGAAACACCATATATTTT. Its protein is CASSSLGPGNTIYF.

The chain couples TRBV4-3 to TRBJ2-1; D not certain. The V end was cut by 5 bases, the J end by 1 base, with 9 bases between. This CDR3 has 14 residues. The germline gives CDR1 LGHNA, CDR2 YSLEER. This chain's CDR3 is CASSVASSYNEQFF. The CDR3 bases are TGCGCCAGCAGCGTAGCATCGTCCTACAATGAGCAGTTCTTC.

This rearrangement joins TRBV5-6 to TRBJ2-7, with D perhaps TRBD1 (5 bases). The V gene's germline CDR1 is SGHDT and CDR2 YYEEEE. The CDR3 spans 15 residues. Deletions cut 7 bases from V and 3 bases from J, with 20 bases between. The DNA of the CDR3 is TGTGCCAGCGGAATTAGGGGCAGGGCCCTCTACGAGCAGTACTTC. It specifies CASGIRGRALYEQYF.

With respect to this clone: The junction departs from the called germline gene at one end, perhaps through a read error. Here the CDR3 reads CASSLNPGEETQYF. The CDR3 coding sequence is TGTGCTAGCAGCTTAAATCCCGGGGAAGAGACCCAGTACTTC. The chain recombines TRBV7-7 with TRBJ2-5; the D gene is possibly TRBD2 (5 bases). The V gene's germline CDR1 is SSHAT and CDR2 FNYEAQ (reference sequence). The CDR3 consists of 14 residues.

This chain uses TRBV5-6 with TRBJ1-2; possibly TRBD1 for D (6 bases). The CDR3 spans 17 residues. Looked up from germline, CDR1 is SGHDT and CDR2 is YYEEEE. V lost 0 bases to trimming and J lost 5 bases, with 20 bases between them. For the CDR3, the DNA is TGTGCCAGCAGCTTGGAACCATTAGGGTCAGGGGAGTATGGCTACACCTTC. The encoded protein is CASSLEPLGSGEYGYTF.

V and J are TRBV6-1 and TRBJ2-5; 11 nucleotides match TRBD2. Per the germline V gene, CDR1 is MNHNS and CDR2 is SASEGT. V shed 3 bases and J 5 bases; nucleotides not matched to a gene: 8. The CDR3 runs 16 residues. The CDR3 loop is CASSDYASGGKETQYF. CDR3 nucleotide sequence: TGTGCCAGCAGTGACTACGCTAGCGGGGGGAAGGAGACCCAGTACTTC.

This chain uses TRBV29-1 with TRBJ2-2; D gene ambiguous. Trimming left V 1 base short and J 1 base short, with 16 bases between. The CDR3 has 17 residues. Germline V gene sequence: CDR1 SQVTM, CDR2 ANQGSEA. CDR3 protein: CSVEGSSPLMNTGELFF. Here the CDR3 DNA reads TGCAGCGTTGAAGGTAGCTCACCCCTAATGAACACCGGGGAGCTGTTTTTT.

This rearrangement joins TRBV4-3 to TRBJ2-1; 12 positions match TRBD2. The germline gives CDR1 LGHNA, CDR2 YSLEER. The V and J ends lost 0 bases and 4 bases, in that order; junction bases with no gene match: 13. CDR3 length equals 20 residues. CDR3 region: CASSQEASGGAAALYNEQFF. The CDR3 nucleotides read TGCGCCAGCAGCCAAGAGGCTAGCGGGGGGGCGGCCGCATTATACAATGAGCAGTTCTTC.

The chain couples TRBV4-3 to TRBJ1-2; possible D gene TRBD1, 5 bases. The V gene lost 0 bases and the J gene lost 0 bases, with 8 bases spanning the gap. The germline gives CDR1 LGHNA, CDR2 YSLEER. There are 15 residues in the CDR3. This chain's CDR3 is CASSQEGATNYGYTF. The CDR3 nucleotides are TGCGCCAGCAGCCAAGAAGGGGCTACTAACTATGGCTACACCTTC.

J is TRBJ2-7 and V is TRBV9; 8 bases are shared with TRBD2. Germline CDR1 SGDLS, CDR2 YYNGEE. V dropped 4 bases and J dropped 6; count of bases not matched to a gene: 12. This CDR3 has 15 amino acids. The CDR3 nucleotides read TGTGCCAGCAGCCTTGGACTAGCCGACATAGGCGAGCAGTACTTC. Protein sequence: CASSLGLADIGEQYF.

This chain links TRBV29-1 with TRBJ2-7; 7 bases match TRBD2. Germline values: CDR1 SQVTM, CDR2 ANQGSEA. The CDR3 covers 12 residues. After removal of 4 bases from V and 3 bases from J, the junction contained 3 bases not matched to a gene. The CDR3 reads CSVATSNYEQYF. The CDR3 bases are TGCAGCGTTGCGACTAGCAACTACGAGCAGTACTTC.

This chain joins TRBV7-7 and TRBJ2-3, with D unresolved. CDR1 is SSHAT and CDR2 is FNYEAQ in the germline V gene (reference sequence). This CDR3 is 15 amino acids long. Trimming took off 5 bases at V and 4 bases at J, with 16 bases between the two ends. The CDR3 bases are TGTGCCAGCAGCCCCAACAGTGGATACCCAGATACGCAGTATTTT. Translating gives CASSPNSGYPDTQYF.

The chain is built from TRBV2 and TRBJ1-4; 7 bases fit TRBD1. The V gene's germline CDR1 is SNHLY and CDR2 FYNNEI. The CDR3 consists of 15 residues. With 6 bases clipped from V and 5 bases from J, the junction kept 9 bases outside the gene matches. CDR3 coding DNA: TGTGCCAGCAGGGGGACAGACAATAACAATGAAAAACTGTTTTTT. It yields the protein CASRGTDNNNEKLFF.

This chain uses TRBV4-2 with TRBJ1-2; TRBD1 matches 7 bases. V lost 0 bases to trimming and J lost 0 bases; unmatched junction nucleotides: 4. The CDR3 consists of 16 residues. The germline gives CDR1 LGHNA, CDR2 YNFKEQ. The CDR3 is CASSQEGDRANYGYTF. In DNA form, the CDR3 reads TGTGCCAGCAGCCAAGAAGGGGACAGAGCTAACTATGGCTACACCTTC.

The rearrangement uses TRBV30 and TRBJ1-3; tentative D call: TRBD1 (5 bases). This CDR3 contains 15 residues. V was pared by 3 bases and J by 0 bases, with 12 bases between. Germline CDR1 GTSNPN, CDR2 SVGIG (reference sequence). CDR3 nucleotides: TGTGCCTGGAGCGATTCAAGGGGCTCTGGAAACACCATATATTTT. Protein sequence: CAWSDSRGSGNTIYF.

This chain links TRBV6-5 with TRBJ2-4, with 7 bases aligning to TRBD2. The V and J ends lost 2 bases and 6 bases, in that order; junction bases with no gene match: 1. The germline V gene has CDR1 MNHEY and CDR2 SVGAGI. The CDR3 length is 13 residues. CDR3 sequence reads: CASSYPGGNIQYF. In DNA, the CDR3 is TGTGCCAGCAGTTACCCGGGAGGAAACATTCAGTACTTC.

The J gene is TRBJ1-5, the V gene TRBV2; D might be TRBD1 (5 bases). Germline V gives CDR1 SNHLY, CDR2 FYNNEI. Between the trimmed V and J ends, which lost 6 bases and 4 bases, there was a span of 7 bases. The CDR3 is made up of 12 amino acids. The CDR3 spells CASRDNNQPQHF. CDR3 nucleotide sequence: TGTGCCAGCAGGGACAATAATCAGCCCCAGCATTTT.

The V call is TRBV5-8, the J call TRBJ2-3; 7 positions agree with TRBD1. The junction had 5 bases not matched to a gene; V was cut back by 0 bases and J by 4 bases. The CDR3 runs 15 residues. Germline assignment: CDR1 SGHTS and CDR2 YDEGEE. The CDR3 protein is CASSLGQGRADTQYF. The DNA for the CDR3 is TGTGCCAGCAGCTTGGGACAGGGAAGGGCAGATACGCAGTATTTT. The variable domain in full, with the rest retrieved from reference TRBV5-8 and TRBJ2-3, is EAGVTQSPTHLIKTRGQQATLRCSPISGHTSVYWYQQALGLGLQFLLWYDEGEERNRGNFPPRFSGRQFPNYSSELNVNALELEDSALYLCASSLGQGRADTQYFGPGTRLTVL.

J is TRBJ1-4 and V is TRBV9; tentatively, D is TRBD1 (5 bases). With 0 bases removed from V and 1 base from J, the gap between germline ends came to 13 bases. The V gene's germline CDR1 is SGDLS and CDR2 YYNGEE. CDR3 length equals 17 residues. The CDR3 reads CASSVGGAGRTNEKLFF. As DNA, the CDR3 is TGTGCCAGCAGCGTAGGTGGGGCAGGTAGAACTAATGAAAAACTGTTTTTT.

The V gene is TRBV19, the J gene TRBJ1-6; a possible D gene is TRBD1 (6 bases). In germline, CDR1 is LNHDA, CDR2 SQIVND (reference sequence). V was pared by 6 bases and J by 8 bases, with 17 bases between. The CDR3 is 15 residues long. The CDR3 DNA reads as TGTGCCAGTAGCATGGACAGACGCATCTATTCACCCCTCCACTTT. Its protein is CASSMDRRIYSPLHF.

The rearrangement joins TRBV6-7 to TRBJ1-5; the match to TRBD1 covers 7 bases. TRBV6-7 is an ORF, and what it does is uncertain. The trim removed 0 bases at V and 5 bases at J, leaving 16 bases unmatched. This CDR3 comprises 19 residues. CDR3 DNA: TGTGCCAGCAGTTACTCGGGACAGTCTACGGGAGGGCATGATCAGCCCCAGCATTTT. Translating it yields CASSYSGQSTGGHDQPQHF.

The rearrangement links TRBV7-3 to TRBJ2-1; 13 bases match TRBD2. This CDR3 comprises 16 residues. Looked up from germline, CDR1 is SGHTA and CDR2 is FQGTGA. The V gene end was trimmed by 0 bases and the J gene end by 10 bases; junction bases not matched to a gene: 6. The CDR3: CASSLTPQGLAGEQFF. The CDR3, as DNA: TGTGCCAGCAGCTTAACCCCCCAGGGACTAGCGGGGGAGCAGTTCTTC.

The gene calls are TRBV7-3 and TRBJ2-2; a possible D gene is TRBD1 (6 bases). The length of the CDR3 is 14 residues. The V gene lost 5 bases and the J gene lost 8 bases, with 15 bases spanning the gap. The V gene's germline CDR1 is SGHTA and CDR2 FQGTGA. As DNA, the CDR3 is TGTGCCAGCAGCCCCCAGGGGTCAACGGGGGAGCTGTTTTTT. This codes for CASSPQGSTGELFF.

The rearrangement uses TRBV6-5 and TRBJ1-1, with D unclear. V gave up 2 bases and J gave up 1 base, with 5 bases separating them. This CDR3 has 13 amino acids. Germline CDR1 and CDR2: MNHEY and SVGAGI. The CDR3 region is CASSYGQNTEAFF. The DNA for the CDR3 is TGTGCCAGCAGTTACGGGCAGAACACTGAAGCTTTCTTT.

The chain is built from TRBV7-8 and TRBJ1-2; D remains unclear. V was pared by 2 bases and J by 8 bases, with 9 bases between. The germline V gene has CDR1 SGHVS and CDR2 FQNEAQ. CDR3 size: 12 residues. The chain's CDR3 is CASSLLGEGYTF. The CDR3, as DNA: TGTGCCAGCAGCTTACTGGGAGAAGGCTACACCTTC.

The CDR3 region has the DNA TGCGCCAGCAGCGTAAGCGGGGGGGCTAATGAGCAGTTCTTC. Protein: CASSVSGGANEQFF. The rearrangement links TRBV5-1 to TRBJ2-1, with 10 positions matching TRBD2. CDR3 length: 14 amino acids. After removal of 4 bases from V and 7 bases from J, the junction contained 5 bases not matched to a gene. CDR1 SGHRS and CDR2 YFSETQ come from the germline V gene.